The next 26 T cell receptor beta chains were all read from a single sample in a study of chemoradiotherapy in HPV16-positive cancers. Data came from immunoSEQ multiplex PCR; TCRdb stores just in-frame clones and leaves some out. The data hold around 17,000 clones, with around three quarters observed a single time. The specimen comprised tumor tissue, sampled from a patient who underwent chemoradiotherapy. The receptor source for this set is a human donor with HPV-associated anogenital cancer.

The chain carries TRBV7-3 and TRBJ2-3; 8 nucleotides align to TRBD1. The CDR3 has 15 amino acids. Germline V gives CDR1 SGHTA, CDR2 FQGTGA. Trimming removed 5 bases from V and 4 bases from J; junction bases left unmatched: 8. The CDR3 loop reads CASSPTKDRADTQYF. CDR3 nucleotides: TGTGCCAGCAGCCCTACGAAGGACAGGGCAGATACGCAGTATTTT.

This sequence joins TRBV30 and TRBJ1-2; tentatively, D is TRBD1 (6 bases). CDR1 and CDR2 (germline): GTSNPN, SVGIG (reference sequence). V was pared by 0 bases and J by 8 bases, with 16 bases between. CDR3 length: 14 residues. In nucleotides, the CDR3 is TGTGCCTGGAGTGTCGGGGGGCTGGCGGGCGGCTACACCTTC. Protein: CAWSVGGLAGGYTF.

The gene calls are TRBV29-1 and TRBJ2-1; the match to TRBD1 covers 8 bases. The germline V gene encodes CDR1 SQVTM and CDR2 ANQGSEA. CDR3 length: 15 amino acids. V gave up 3 bases and J gave up 7 bases; unmatched junction bases: 11. Here the CDR3 DNA reads TGCAGCGTTGATCGCCCAGGGGGCCTTGGGAATGAGCAGTTCTTC. Protein: CSVDRPGGLGNEQFF.

The chain employs TRBV2 and TRBJ2-1; D unresolved. The CDR3 length is 15 residues. V dropped 4 bases and J dropped 7 bases, with 17 bases sitting between them. Looked up from germline, CDR1 is SNHLY and CDR2 is FYNNEI. CDR3: CASSVEGKRVNEQFF. The CDR3 nucleotides are TGTGCCAGCAGTGTGGAAGGGAAAAGGGTAAATGAGCAGTTCTTC.

The chain carries TRBV5-6 and TRBJ2-1; 9 positions agree with TRBD2. The V and J ends lost 0 bases and 5 bases, in that order; junction bases with no gene match: 3. The CDR3 contains 15 residues. Germline lookup yields CDR1 SGHDT and CDR2 YYEEEE. The DNA of the CDR3 is TGTGCCAGCAGCTTGGAGCTAGCGGGGCACAATGAGCAGTTCTTC. Translation: CASSLELAGHNEQFF.

In its sample, this clone was seen a few times. This chain joins TRBV27 and TRBJ2-1; D gene uncertain. Per the germline V gene, CDR1 is MNHEY and CDR2 is SMNVEV (reference sequence). The CDR3 extends over 13 amino acids. Between the trimmed V and J ends, which lost 3 bases and 12 bases, there was a span of 15 bases. This CDR3 is CASSLGPRYGQFF. The CDR3 DNA sequence: TGTGCCAGCAGTTTGGGTCCACGGTATGGGCAGTTCTTC.

This clone was detected only a few times. A junction boundary mismatches the germline segment, possibly from a read error. V and J are TRBV7-2 and TRBJ2-4; the match to TRBD2 covers 12 bases. Germline-derived CDR1 and CDR2 are SGHTA and FQGNSA. This CDR3 is built from 15 residues. The CDR3 reads CASSLAGGPGNIQYF. Here the CDR3 DNA reads TGTGCCAGCAGCCTAGCGGGAGGGCCGGGAAACATTCAGTACTTC.

V and J are TRBV11-2 and TRBJ1-1; D possibly corresponds to TRBD1 (6 bases). Germline V CDR1 and CDR2: SGHAT, FQNNGV. The length of the CDR3 is 14 residues. The V end lost 3 bases, the J end lost 0 bases, and 8 bases lay between the germline ends. The CDR3 here is CASSFGGMNTEAFF. CDR3 nucleotides: TGTGCCAGCAGCTTTGGGGGCATGAACACTGAAGCTTTCTTT. Full variable domain (missing parts from reference TRBV11-2 and TRBJ1-1): EAGVAQSPRYKIIEKRQSVAFWCNPISGHATLYWYQQILGQGPKLLIQFQNNGVVDDSQLPKDRFSAERLKGVDSTLKIQPAKLEDSAVYLCASSFGGMNTEAFFGQGTRLTVV.

The J gene is TRBJ1-2, the V gene TRBV6-5; TRBD1 matches at 8 bases. Germline V gene sequence: CDR1 MNHEY, CDR2 SVGAGI. This CDR3 has 14 residues. The ends lost 4 bases at V and 4 bases at J; junction bases unmatched: 5. Here the CDR3 DNA reads TGTGCCAGCAGTTCCCCGGACAGGGTCTATGGCTACACCTTC. Protein: CASSSPDRVYGYTF.

This chain's CDR3 is CASSARLAGETRSYEQYF. The CDR3 nucleotides read TGTGCCAGCAGCGCGAGACTAGCGGGAGAAACGAGATCCTACGAGCAGTACTTC. The genes are TRBV11-2 and TRBJ2-7; 12 bases agree with TRBD2. The CDR3 loop spans 18 amino acids. The V and J ends lost 5 bases and 1 base, in that order; junction bases with no gene match: 12. The germline V gene has CDR1 SGHAT and CDR2 FQNNGV.

This chain connects TRBV13 to TRBJ2-3; TRBD2 is a possible D gene (10 bases). The V end was cut by 4 bases, the J end by 5 bases, with 16 bases between. The CDR3 length is 15 residues. Germline CDR1 and CDR2: PRHDT and FYEKMQ (reference sequence). CDR3 sequence: CASSSSGGQGDTQYF. The CDR3 bases are TGTGCCAGCAGCTCTAGCGGGGGACAGGGAGATACGCAGTATTTT.

Only one count was recorded for this clone. The chain joins TRBV10-1 to TRBJ2-3, with 7 positions matching TRBD1. Germline values: CDR1 WNHNN, CDR2 SYGVQD (reference sequence). The CDR3 contains 15 residues. With 2 bases clipped from V and 5 bases from J, the junction kept 7 bases outside the gene matches. DNA of the CDR3: TGCGCCAGCAGTGAGCCCTCGACAGGGAAAGATACGCAGTATTTT. Translating it yields CASSEPSTGKDTQYF.

This chain connects TRBV7-2 to TRBJ2-7, with TRBD2 matching over 10 bases. In germline, CDR1 is SGHTA, CDR2 FQGNSA. CDR3 size: 14 residues. V shed 4 bases, J shed 5 bases, and the junction held 5 bases outside the gene matches. CDR3 sequence: CASSSSGSINEQYF. Written as DNA, the CDR3 is TGTGCCAGCAGCTCTAGCGGGAGTATAAACGAGCAGTACTTC.

The genes are TRBV11-2 and TRBJ1-1, with D perhaps TRBD1 (5 bases). The CDR3 contains 15 residues. V was shortened by 0 bases and J by 5 bases, with 13 bases between the two germline ends. Germline V gene sequence: CDR1 SGHAT, CDR2 FQNNGV. The CDR3 coding sequence is TGTGCCAGCAGCTTAGATTGGGGCCGGGGGACTGAAGCTTTCTTT. Translating it yields CASSLDWGRGTEAFF.

This clone was seen only once. J is TRBJ1-2 and V is TRBV6-6; no clear D gene. Germline V gene lookup returns CDR1 MNHNY and CDR2 SVGAGI (reference sequence). The CDR3 runs to 15 residues. V gave up 2 bases and J gave up 3 bases, with 13 bases separating them. The CDR3 is CASSYEFGQDYGYTF. DNA for the CDR3: TGTGCCAGCAGTTACGAATTTGGGCAGGACTATGGCTACACCTTC.

This clone has a handful of counts. The rearrangement uses TRBV11-3 and TRBJ2-1; D gene unclear. The CDR3 totals 12 residues. Trimming cost V 5 bases and J 8 bases, with 10 bases left between them. Germline CDR1 reads SGHNT; CDR2 reads YENEEA. This chain's CDR3 is CASSQPLDEQFF. CDR3 nucleotide sequence: TGTGCCAGCAGCCAACCGCTAGATGAGCAGTTCTTC.

This sequence joins TRBV7-9 and TRBJ1-6; 7 nucleotides agree with TRBD1. Unmatched junction bases numbered 6, after V lost 0 bases and J lost 10 bases. Germline CDR1 is SEHNR and CDR2 is FQNEAQ (reference sequence). CDR3 length equals 15 residues. CDR3 DNA: TGTGCCAGCAGCTTAGCTGGACAGGAATACTCACCCCTCCACTTT. It codes for CASSLAGQEYSPLHF.

This rearrangement joins TRBV5-4 to TRBJ2-5; the match to TRBD1 covers 8 bases. J was trimmed by 1 base and V by 3 bases; bases with no gene match: 2. This CDR3 is built from 14 residues. Per the germline V gene, CDR1 is SGHNT and CDR2 is YYREEE (reference sequence). In DNA form, the CDR3 reads TGTGCCAGCAGCTCGACAGGGGCCCAAGAGACCCAGTACTTC. It is translated as CASSSTGAQETQYF.

V and J are TRBV27 and TRBJ2-2; D unclear. The V end was cut by 6 bases, the J end by 0 bases, with 8 bases between. The CDR3 length is 14 residues. Germline values: CDR1 MNHEY, CDR2 SMNVEV (reference sequence). CDR3 sequence (DNA): TGTGCCAGCAGAGAGGTTGCGAACACCGGGGAGCTGTTTTTT. It encodes CASREVANTGELFF.

This chain links TRBV29-1 with TRBJ1-2, with D maybe TRBD1 (5 bases). V lost 5 bases to trimming and J lost 4 bases, with 11 bases between them. Per the germline V gene, CDR1 is SQVTM and CDR2 is ANQGSEA. This CDR3 is 12 amino acids long. CDR3 sequence: CSVRGTSYGYTF. CDR3 bases: TGCAGCGTTCGGGGGACTAGCTATGGCTACACCTTC.

The rearrangement joins TRBV28 to TRBJ2-5; weak D call: TRBD1 (6 bases). The CDR3 totals 13 residues. Germline CDR1 MDHEN, CDR2 SYDVKM. V gave up 6 bases and J gave up 2 bases, with 10 bases separating them. For the CDR3, the DNA is TGTGCCAGCAGGCCTCAGGGGCAAGAGACCCAGTACTTC. This sequence encodes CASRPQGQETQYF.

The chain is built from TRBV28 and TRBJ1-3; D possibly corresponds to TRBD1 (5 bases). This CDR3 region has 14 residues. Germline V gives CDR1 MDHEN, CDR2 SYDVKM. Trimming left V 1 base short and J 8 bases short, with 12 bases between. CDR3 DNA sequence: TGTGCCAGCAGTTTATCCAGGGATAGGTACACCATATATTTT. The encoded protein is CASSLSRDRYTIYF.

This clone came up a few times. J is TRBJ1-1 and V is TRBV9; a weak D match, TRBD1 (5 bases). The germline gives CDR1 SGDLS, CDR2 YYNGEE. The CDR3 has 12 amino acids. V was trimmed by 7 bases and J by 4 bases, leaving 11 bases between them. The CDR3 region has the DNA TGTGCCAGCGGGGGGATGGGCACTGAAGCTTTCTTT. Protein product: CASGGMGTEAFF.

The chain combines TRBV10-1 with TRBJ2-7; 8 bases line up with TRBD2. Per the germline V gene, CDR1 is WNHNN and CDR2 is SYGVQD (reference sequence). The CDR3 consists of 15 residues. J lost 2 bases, V lost 0 bases, and 3 bases had no gene match. The CDR3 nucleotides are TGCGCCAGCAGTGAGTCGGGACTAGGGCCCTACGAGCAGTACTTC. It encodes CASSESGLGPYEQYF.

V usage is TRBV5-1 and J usage is TRBJ2-3; 13 bases line up with TRBD2. The CDR3 loop spans 17 amino acids. Per germline, CDR1 SGHRS and CDR2 YFSETQ. The V and J ends lost 4 bases and 2 bases, in that order; junction bases with no gene match: 7. CDR3 protein: CASSATGTSGVTDTQYF. DNA for the CDR3: TGCGCCAGCAGCGCCACCGGGACTAGCGGGGTCACAGATACGCAGTATTTT. The variable domain in full, completed from reference TRBV5-1 and TRBJ2-3, reads KAGVTQTPRYLIKTRGQQVTLSCSPISGHRSVSWYQQTPGQGLQFLFEYFSETQRNKGNFPGRFSGRQFSNSRSEMNVSTLELGDSALYLCASSATGTSGVTDTQYFGPGTRLTVL.

The chain joins TRBV7-8 to TRBJ2-2; 8 nucleotides match TRBD1. The length of the CDR3 is 16 residues. In germline, CDR1 is SGHVS, CDR2 FQNEAQ. J was trimmed by 5 bases and V by 3 bases; bases with no gene match: 8. CDR3 residues: CASSLDRARGTGELFF. As DNA, the CDR3 is TGTGCCAGCAGCTTGGACAGGGCGAGGGGAACCGGGGAGCTGTTTTTT.